This entry features one TCR beta chain sequence. No antigen is known for it. One base away there is no much larger clone; base qualities are not given. Each donor gave one peripheral blood draw, roughly 110 mL on average, collected into heparinised tubes. Using a panel that included CD45RO, CCR7, CD25, CD127, CD95 and CD27, naive, central memory, regulatory and stem cell-like memory CD4+ T cells were sorted on a BD FACSAria II. All sorted populations exceeded 95% purity. PBMCs were separated immediately by Lymphoprep density gradient centrifugation and were stained directly, without being cultured. Samples were stained and sorted in pairs, with one healthy donor and one patient per experiment, so that batch effects were minimized. The record originates from a study of beta chain features in type 1 diabetes (dated by TCRdb to between 2018 and 2020). A note on the overall study: Mean age, gender distribution, total cell number and subset yield were not different between patients and healthy donors. A total of some 100,000,000 sorted cells were examined across all samples, and a strong correlation was observed between cell number per subset and RNA yield. In the study, TCRB repertoires of sorted circulating CD4+ T cell subsets from recently diagnosed type 1 diabetes patients were compared with those of matched healthy donors. Whereas all 30 or so donors provided naive and central memory subsets, regulatory and stem cell-like memory subsets were isolated from just 8 patients and about 8 healthy donors.

Including the terminal cysteine and phenylalanine, the CDR3 comprises 17 residues. The retained sequence is limited to the CDR3, 51 bases, with the frame set at the first base. Deletion took 2 bases off V and 7 bases off J, with a span of 23 bases between the germline ends. CDR1 and CDR2 are read off the germline V gene (reference sequence) as SEHNR and FQNEAQ. The full study reports these points: Only small numbers of individuals were included in the HLA sub-analyses, which left unresolved whether HLA type had any influence on TCRB rearrangement. Naive, central memory and regulatory TCRB repertoires appeared more similar among patients than among healthy donors. At VDJ recombination sites, patients with type 1 diabetes made fewer insertions and deleted more nucleotides, a pattern implying thymic rearrangement abnormalities. PCR may preferentially amplify shorter templates, but because patient and control samples were amplified and corrected together, any resulting skew would affect both groups equally. A moderate but significant shortening of TCRB CDR3 length was observed in type 1 diabetes patients in all four CD4+ subsets. Sequencing cDNA rather than genomic DNA could over-represent highly expressing activated cells, although activation and CD3 levels did not differ between groups.

The High Capacity cDNA Reverse Transcription Kit was used to reverse transcribe all of the isolated RNA, meaning that expressed TCRB transcripts were what got sequenced. Naive, central memory and regulatory T cell samples underwent deep immunoSEQ sequencing, averaging roughly 3.3 million total reads per sample. Sorted cells were lysed in RLT buffer and RNA was extracted with DNase-treated RNeasy Micro or Mini kits, depending on cell number. To prevent cross-contamination, every cell subset was processed on its own, while patient and healthy donor samples were processed together. The immunoSEQ multiplex PCR was used to amplify TCRB sequences from cDNA, generating 87-bp fragments that spanned the CDR3 region. Sequencing of the amplicons was done on the Illumina HiSeq platform. Regarding the original processing steps: Synthetic template baselines were used to correct PCR bias computationally, reads within Hamming distance 2 were collapsed together, and singletons that could not be merged were discarded. Reads were aligned against IMGT to assign V, D and J genes, CDR3 length and insertions or deletions at six rearrangement sites. Clonotype counts were normalized to sorted cell number within each subset before computing true diversity and Gini coefficients with the tcR R package. Repertoire sharing was quantified using the overlap coefficient calculated on TCRB nucleotide sequences. TCRdb's version of the immuneACCESS table is confined to in-frame rearrangements and falls short of the full clone set. An unresolved V gene accounts for under half of the shortfall where checked; the remainder is of unknown origin. V and J calls and clone size are those listed in that table; D and trimming were worked out from the DNA. This sample lists 130,000 to 150,000 clones; under 60% were detected once. The ten largest clones add up to under 0.45% of the sample.

Source material: Tregs from blood. What the cell subset or site label conveys for this sample: regulatory CD4+ T cells. The chain was built from TRBV7-9 and TRBJ1-2, with a tentative D gene TRBD1 over 5 matching bases. This clonotype originated in a man between 18 and 35 years old in good health. At the DNA level, the sequence is TGTGCCAGCAGCTTACCCCGAGCGGGGGGTTGGGCGCCTGGCTACACCTTC. Translated, it gives CASSLPRAGGWAPGYTF.